The T cell receptor beta chain described here comes from a study of T cell repertoires in cytomegalovirus infection. Study background: CMV infection plus the matching HLA type was flagged by public TCR beta signatures. Study-level findings and limits: The study found HLA-C-restricted CMV-specific TCR beta clonotypes dominating the ex vivo response.

On this clonotype: Its antigen remains unidentified.

TCRdb re-called the reads with MiXCR, one entry per CDR3 protein. The table lists some 320,000 distinct CDR3 sequences, over 7.5% of them singletons. Per germline, CDR1 SGHVS and CDR2 FQNEAQ. Unmatched junction bases numbered 9, after V lost 6 bases and J lost 6 bases. The CDR3 has 15 residues. The sequenced sample consisted of PBMCs. The clonotype was recovered from a human donor in good health (CMV status not recorded). Some clones in this sample may be carry-over from other donors' samples. V is TRBV7-8 and J is TRBJ1-5; 9 bases map to TRBD1. CDR3 nucleotide sequence: TGTGCCAGCAGATCGGGACAGGGTTACGCTCAGCCCCAGCATTTT. This sequence encodes CASRSGQGYAQPQHF.